Listed below are T cell receptor beta chains from one sample, sequenced in a study of T cells in localized non-small cell lung cancer. Profiled with immunoSEQ multiplex PCR; TCRdb holds only in-frame clones, not every one. The sample includes approximately 10,000 clones, more than 90% of them seen just once. The sample was peripheral blood, taken before any cancer treatment. The receptor source for this set is a male donor at least 60 years old with stage III lung adenocarcinoma. Each CDR3 is given with its conserved first and last residue. Only some rows state a clone size, as once, few, many or a class for expanded clones.

V gene: TRBV10-3
clone size: .
J gene: TRBJ2-3
CDR3 protein: CAIGGLAGGEDTQYF

V gene: TRBV5-5
clone size: .
J gene: TRBJ2-7
CDR3 protein: CASSLRQGGTYEQYF

V gene: TRBV29-1
clone size: few
J gene: TRBJ2-5
CDR3 protein: CSVLGTSAEETQYF

V gene: TRBV7-9
clone size: .
J gene: TRBJ1-2
CDR3 protein: CASSLVDSEVSYGYTF

V gene: TRBV7-6
clone size: .
J gene: TRBJ2-7
CDR3 protein: CASSLRGGYEQYF

V gene: TRBV6-4
clone size: once
J gene: TRBJ2-1
CDR3 protein: CASSDSWGTYNEQFF

V gene: TRBV18
clone size: few
J gene: TRBJ1-2
CDR3 protein: CASSPLVGQGATNYGYTF

V gene: TRBV7-9
clone size: .
J gene: TRBJ2-3
CDR3 protein: CASSLVARRVSDTQYF

V gene: TRBV19
clone size: .
J gene: TRBJ1-5
CDR3 protein: CASSNRDRGYNQPQHF

V gene: TRBV6-4
clone size: .
J gene: TRBJ2-7
CDR3 protein: CASSDHPLEQYF

V gene: TRBV29-1
clone size: few
J gene: TRBJ2-1
CDR3 protein: CSVDVGSEQFF

V gene: TRBV27
clone size: .
J gene: TRBJ2-1
CDR3 protein: CASSSGNEQFF

V gene: TRBV28
clone size: .
J gene: TRBJ1-1
CDR3 protein: CASSLTGGVSEAFF

V gene: TRBV14
clone size: .
J gene: TRBJ2-6
CDR3 protein: CASSQVQTGANVLTF

V gene: TRBV20-1
clone size: .
J gene: TRBJ2-7
CDR3 protein: CSAGPYEQYF

V gene: TRBV5-1
clone size: .
J gene: TRBJ2-1
CDR3 protein: CASSLGQANEQFF

V gene: TRBV4-1
clone size: .
J gene: TRBJ2-7
CDR3 protein: CASSQGPIVASYEQYF

V gene: TRBV28
clone size: .
J gene: TRBJ2-2
CDR3 protein: CASKPGQGEYGELFF

V gene: TRBV15
clone size: once
J gene: TRBJ1-5
CDR3 protein: CATTQGGSNQPQHF

V gene: TRBV7-9
clone size: .
J gene: TRBJ2-3
CDR3 protein: CASSFSQGKDTQYF

V gene: TRBV5-1
clone size: .
J gene: TRBJ2-7
CDR3 protein: CASSSGAGGPREQYF

V gene: TRBV25-1
clone size: .
J gene: TRBJ2-7
CDR3 protein: CASSLGQGSYEQYF

V gene: TRBV2
clone size: once
J gene: TRBJ1-2
CDR3 protein: CASSRPTGSYGYTF

V gene: TRBV5-6
clone size: .
J gene: TRBJ2-7
CDR3 protein: CASSFRGANSYEQYF

V gene: TRBV10-3
clone size: .
J gene: TRBJ2-7
CDR3 protein: CAISESGGDSYEQYF

V gene: TRBV30
clone size: .
J gene: TRBJ2-6
CDR3 protein: CAWSGGRGSGANVLTF

V gene: TRBV7-2
clone size: .
J gene: TRBJ2-3
CDR3 protein: CASSSGGTSGADTQYF

V gene: TRBV4-1
clone size: few
J gene: TRBJ2-1
CDR3 protein: CASSQDFLAGGLSLYEQFF

V gene: TRBV27
clone size: .
J gene: TRBJ2-6
CDR3 protein: CASRREVGSGISGANVLTF

V gene: TRBV10-2
clone size: few
J gene: TRBJ2-5
CDR3 protein: CASRWAYQETQYF

V gene: TRBV5-1
clone size: .
J gene: TRBJ1-3
CDR3 protein: CASSLQGTPSGNTIYF

V gene: TRBV15
clone size: .
J gene: TRBJ1-1
CDR3 protein: CATSRDRNSEAFF

V gene: TRBV27
clone size: few
J gene: TRBJ2-1
CDR3 protein: CASKGRTSEYNEQFF

V gene: TRBV27
clone size: few
J gene: TRBJ2-2
CDR3 protein: CASSPFGGELFF

V gene: TRBV10-3
clone size: few
J gene: TRBJ2-7
CDR3 protein: CAISESLAGSYEQYF

V gene: TRBV30
clone size: .
J gene: TRBJ1-3
CDR3 protein: CAWRIRTGGSGNTIYF

V gene: TRBV5-4
clone size: .
J gene: TRBJ2-2
CDR3 protein: CANRSGRAGNGELFF

V gene: TRBV4-3
clone size: .
J gene: TRBJ1-1
CDR3 protein: CASSQDVNTEAFF

V gene: TRBV7-9
clone size: .
J gene: TRBJ2-7
CDR3 protein: CASSSSLAGRTYEQYF

V gene: TRBV5-1
clone size: .
J gene: TRBJ2-1
CDR3 protein: CASSLVLAEGNEQFF

V gene: TRBV19
clone size: .
J gene: TRBJ1-2
CDR3 protein: CASSLTGGADGYTF

V gene: TRBV7-9
clone size: .
J gene: TRBJ2-1
CDR3 protein: CASGNSGSSYNEQFF

V gene: TRBV5-8
clone size: .
J gene: TRBJ1-3
CDR3 protein: CASSLLTLRQRNTIYF

V gene: TRBV28
clone size: .
J gene: TRBJ2-1
CDR3 protein: CAAGGRLNEQFF

V gene: TRBV11-2
clone size: .
J gene: TRBJ2-1
CDR3 protein: CASSLDRAAEQFF

V gene: TRBV7-8
clone size: .
J gene: TRBJ2-7
CDR3 protein: CASSRSVAGGRTSEIYEQYF

V gene: TRBV19
clone size: .
J gene: TRBJ1-2
CDR3 protein: CASTRGGNYGYTF

V gene: TRBV9
clone size: .
J gene: TRBJ2-2
CDR3 protein: CASSVEGVPGGELFF

V gene: TRBV11-2
clone size: once
J gene: TRBJ1-1
CDR3 protein: CASSLDFQGNTEAFF

V gene: TRBV4-1
clone size: .
J gene: TRBJ2-7
CDR3 protein: CASSLPGEGPSWDEQYF

V gene: TRBV7-9
clone size: .
J gene: TRBJ2-1
CDR3 protein: CASSPRGAGTYNEQFF

V gene: TRBV6-6
clone size: .
J gene: TRBJ1-5
CDR3 protein: CASSYEGDQPQHF

V gene: TRBV10-3
clone size: .
J gene: TRBJ1-3
CDR3 protein: CATTGSSNTIYF

V gene: TRBV6-5
clone size: .
J gene: TRBJ2-1
CDR3 protein: CASTSGLQTYNEQFF

V gene: TRBV7-9
clone size: .
J gene: TRBJ2-5
CDR3 protein: CASSLPRDSGGETQYF

V gene: TRBV19
clone size: .
J gene: TRBJ2-3
CDR3 protein: CASSMGPADTQYF

V gene: TRBV6-1
clone size: .
J gene: TRBJ1-1
CDR3 protein: CASRTGVTEAFF

V gene: TRBV11-2
clone size: .
J gene: TRBJ2-5
CDR3 protein: CASSLVSGGQETQYF